The clone carrying this TCR beta chain occurred a few times. Germline-derived CDR1 and CDR2 are MGHRA and YSYEKL. The CDR3 has 13 amino acids. V trimming: 6 bases; J trimming: 4 bases; junction bases outside the gene matches: 4. This entry is derived from a study of blood T cell repertoires in COVID-19. Study information: Acute-phase and convalescent COVID-19 samples originated in the United States, Italy and Spain.

In the study's own analysis: The assay estimated nucleated cells by amplifying reference gene primers. Sequencing was performed with immunoSEQ multiplex PCR; in TCRdb, only in-frame clones are kept and a portion is missing. The DNA gave D and trimming, while V, J and clone size come from that table. The sample holds about 170,000 clones, roughly 84% seen once. The chain has TRBV4-1 and TRBJ2-3; 7 nucleotides line up with TRBD2. The TCR comes from a woman aged 80 or over with active or convalescent COVID-19. Sequencing was carried out using peripheral blood. The CDR3, as DNA: TGCGCCAGCAGGCAGACTAGCTCAGATACGCAGTATTTT. This sequence encodes CASRQTSSDTQYF.